These 23 T cell receptor beta chains share one sample of origin, sequenced in a study of blood T cells in healthy people across ages. Next came a second PCR, run for about 7 to 12 cycles, which used a sample-barcoded 5' primer along with a J-beta primer mix. TCRdb analysed the 5' RACE reads with MiXCR anew, one entry per CDR3 protein. This sample yields almost 1 million distinct CDR3 sequences, of which approximately 50% are seen a single time; over 20% belongs to the top ten. The sequenced sample consisted of blood. These receptors all come from a woman aged 55-75 years in good health.

In this sample, this clonotype turned up a few times. The chain joins TRBV20-1 to TRBJ2-1; TRBD2 matches at 8 bases. This CDR3 is built from 16 residues. Trimming at V came to 3 bases and at J to 7 bases, leaving 14 bases not matched to a gene. CDR1 is DFQATT and CDR2 is SNEGSKA in the germline V gene (reference sequence). In nucleotides, the CDR3 is TGCAGTGCTAGGGCCTACGGGCGGGAGGTAACGAATGAGCAGTTCTTC. Translating gives CSARAYGREVTNEQFF.

The chain uses TRBV28 and TRBJ1-5; D gene unclear. Germline CDR1 and CDR2: MDHEN and SYDVKM. Between the trimmed V and J ends, which lost 7 bases and 4 bases, there was a span of 11 bases. CDR3 length equals 13 residues. The CDR3 nucleotides are TGTGCCAGCAAGGAGCGAGGGAATCAGCCCCAGCATTTT. Encoded protein: CASKERGNQPQHF. Using reference TRBV28 and TRBJ1-5 for the parts outside the CDR3, the full variable domain is DVKVTQSSRYLVKRTGEKVFLECVQDMDHENMFWYRQDPGLGLRLIYFSYDVKMKEKGDIPEGYSVSREKKERFSLILESASTNQTSMYLCASKERGNQPQHFGDGTRLSIL.

As regards this clonotype: The junction departs from the called germline gene at one end, perhaps through a read error. The gene calls are TRBV4-1 and TRBJ1-5; D remains ambiguous. Germline loops: CDR1 MGHRA, CDR2 YSYEKL. CDR3 length: 15 amino acids. The DNA of the CDR3 is TGCGCCAGCAGCCCACAAACGGGGATCAATCAGCCCCTGCATTTT. It is translated as CASSPQTGINQPLHF.

The chain is built from TRBV13 and TRBJ2-2, with TRBD2 identical over 10 bases. This CDR3 is 18 amino acids long. Trimming at V came to 1 base and at J to 3 bases, leaving 8 bases not matched to a gene. Germline V gene lookup returns CDR1 PRHDT and CDR2 FYEKMQ (reference sequence). The CDR3 protein is CASSLAEAGGPHTGELFF. The DNA for the CDR3 is TGTGCCAGCAGCTTAGCCGAAGCGGGAGGGCCGCACACCGGGGAGCTGTTTTTT.

The J gene is TRBJ1-1, the V gene TRBV7-9, with a possible D match to TRBD1 (6 bases). The CDR3 is 16 amino acids. The V gene's germline CDR1 is SEHNR and CDR2 FQNEAQ (reference sequence). Trimming removed 4 bases from V and 4 bases from J, with 19 bases in between. Here the CDR3 DNA reads TGTGCCAGCAGCTCGGGGACACGCGTCCGCGGCACTGAAGCTTTCTTT. As protein: CASSSGTRVRGTEAFF.

This clonotype was detected only a few times. This sequence joins TRBV25-1 and TRBJ1-2; D might be TRBD1 (5 bases). The germline gives CDR1 MGHDK, CDR2 SYGVNS. The CDR3 length is 15 residues. V lost 2 bases and J lost 8, with 18 bases in between. The CDR3, as DNA: TGTGCCAGCAGTGAAGAGGACGTGGGGACGGGAGGCTACACCTTC. Translating it yields CASSEEDVGTGGYTF.

This sequence joins TRBV4-2 and TRBJ1-2; TRBD1 matches at 7 bases. With 0 bases clipped from V and 8 bases from J, the junction kept 9 bases outside the gene matches. The germline V gene has CDR1 LGHNA and CDR2 YNFKEQ. The CDR3 is 15 residues long. The CDR3 bases are TGTGCCAGCAGCCAAGACCAGGGGGGAGGAAGGGGCTACACCTTC. Protein sequence: CASSQDQGGGRGYTF.

This clonotype was detected only a few times. One junction end disagrees with the germline gene, perhaps due to a read error. The J gene is TRBJ2-2, the V gene TRBV29-1; 8 bases line up with TRBD2. CDR3 length: 16 amino acids. Germline V gives CDR1 SQVTM, CDR2 ANQGSEA. CDR3 amino acids: CSVEVDGRGNTGELFF. CDR3 in DNA: TGCAGCGTAGAAGTGGACGGGAGGGGTAACACCGGGGAGCTGTTTTTT.

There are a few counts of this clonotype. V gene TRBV28 combines with J gene TRBJ2-7; 9 nucleotides agree with TRBD1. In germline, CDR1 is MDHEN, CDR2 SYDVKM. V trimming: 6 bases; J trimming: 2 bases; junction bases outside the gene matches: 8. The CDR3 covers 15 residues. CDR3 in amino acids: CASSLDRGSTYEQYF. The CDR3 region has the DNA TGTGCCAGCAGCTTGGACAGGGGTTCGACCTACGAGCAGTACTTC.

This chain uses TRBV18 with TRBJ2-7; 8 bases map to TRBD2. Germline V gene data show CDR1 as KGHSH and CDR2 as LQKENI. V lost 1 base to trimming and J lost 3 bases; unmatched junction nucleotides: 2. The CDR3 length is 14 residues. CDR3 sequence reads: CASSPQTSDYEQYF. In DNA, the CDR3 is TGTGCCAGCTCACCACAGACTAGCGACTACGAGCAGTACTTC.

This chain connects TRBV2 to TRBJ2-7; 7 bases align to TRBD2. The CDR3 is 13 amino acids. Trimming removed 7 bases from V and 3 bases from J; junction bases left unmatched: 6. The germline gives CDR1 SNHLY, CDR2 FYNNEI. In DNA, the CDR3 is TGTGCCAGCACCGCCGGGAGGAACTACGAGCAGTACTTC. It is translated as CASTAGRNYEQYF.

This clonotype was observed a few times. The V gene is TRBV10-3, the J gene TRBJ2-7; D possibly corresponds to TRBD2 (5 bases). CDR1 is ENHRY and CDR2 is SYGVKD in the germline V gene. This CDR3 region has 14 residues. Trimming took 2 bases from V and 4 from J, leaving 12 bases between them. This CDR3 is CAISETPRGYEQYF. CDR3 nucleotides: TGTGCCATCAGTGAGACCCCTCGGGGATACGAGCAGTACTTC.

This chain uses TRBV20-1 with TRBJ2-1, with 11 nucleotides matching TRBD2. Germline V CDR1 and CDR2: DFQATT, SNEGSKA (reference sequence). This CDR3 is built from 15 residues. V shed 3 bases, J shed 3 bases, and the junction held 4 bases outside the gene matches. In nucleotides, the CDR3 is TGCAGTGCTAGGACTAGCGGGGTTATCTACAATGAGCAGTTCTTC. Translating gives CSARTSGVIYNEQFF.

In this sample, this clonotype turned up many times. The rearrangement uses TRBV7-2 and TRBJ2-7, with a tentative D call TRBD1 (7 bases). Trimming stripped 5 bases from V and 4 bases from J, with 15 bases between. Germline lookup yields CDR1 SGHTA and CDR2 FQGNSA. The CDR3 consists of 14 residues. The CDR3: CASSAVTGRYEQYF. The CDR3 region has the DNA TGTGCCAGCAGCGCGGTGACAGGGAGGTACGAGCAGTACTTC.

This chain links TRBV27 with TRBJ2-3; D ambiguous. V gave up 2 bases and J gave up 7 bases, with 19 bases separating them. The CDR3 spans 16 residues. Germline V gives CDR1 MNHEY, CDR2 SMNVEV (reference sequence). CDR3 sequence: CASSLRAIVGEYTQYF. The CDR3 DNA follows: TGTGCCAGCAGTTTAAGGGCCATCGTGGGTGAATATACGCAGTATTTT.

This chain joins TRBV7-2 and TRBJ2-3, with TRBD2 identical over 11 bases. With V trimmed by 6 bases and J by 2 bases, 4 bases remained unmatched. The CDR3 runs 15 residues. Germline assignment: CDR1 SGHTA and CDR2 FQGNSA. This CDR3 reads CASRKLAGVTDTQYF. In DNA form, the CDR3 reads TGTGCCAGCAGGAAACTAGCGGGAGTCACAGATACGCAGTATTTT.

The genes are TRBV4-1 and TRBJ2-1; TRBD1 matches at 7 bases. The V gene's germline CDR1 is MGHRA and CDR2 YSYEKL. CDR3 size: 17 residues. The trim removed 6 bases at V and 4 bases at J, leaving 15 bases unmatched. The CDR3: CASRDLGGQRRYNEQFF. The CDR3 region has the DNA TGCGCCAGCAGGGACTTAGGGGGCCAGCGGAGGTACAATGAGCAGTTCTTC.

The chain carries TRBV7-2 and TRBJ2-1, with D possibly matching TRBD1 (5 bases). V was trimmed by 4 bases and J by 10 bases, leaving 17 bases between them. The CDR3 spans 14 residues. Germline-derived CDR1 and CDR2 are SGHTA and FQGNSA. The CDR3 region has the DNA TGTGCCAGCAGCTGGAAACAGGATTCTGGAGAGCAGTTCTTC. This encodes CASSWKQDSGEQFF.

On this clonotype itself: This may arise from a read error, as a much more abundant clone is one base away. V usage is TRBV29-1 and J usage is TRBJ1-1, with no clear D. Germline CDR1 reads SQVTM; CDR2 reads ANQGSEA. The CDR3 length is 12 residues. The CDR3 DNA reads as TGCAGCCTTCGGGAGCCGAACGCTGAAGCTTTCTTT. It yields the protein CSLREPNAEAFF.

This clonotype came up many times. The chain uses TRBV7-2 and TRBJ2-5; D gene ambiguous. Trimming left V 5 bases short and J 5 bases short, with 12 bases between. The germline V gene encodes CDR1 SGHTA and CDR2 FQGNSA. The CDR3 has 13 amino acids. The CDR3 loop reads CASSPHIDETQYF. The CDR3 bases are TGTGCCAGCAGCCCGCACATTGACGAGACCCAGTACTTC.

The chain recombines TRBV20-1 with TRBJ2-3; TRBD2 matches at 14 bases. The CDR3 is made up of 18 amino acids. Germline V CDR1 and CDR2: DFQATT, SNEGSKA (reference sequence). V shed 0 bases and J 3 bases; nucleotides not matched to a gene: 8. The CDR3 here is CSARETSGRARGTDTQYF. CDR3 nucleotide sequence: TGCAGTGCTAGAGAGACTAGCGGGAGGGCCCGGGGTACAGATACGCAGTATTTT.

This sequence joins TRBV28 and TRBJ1-1; weak D call: TRBD1 (6 bases). V was clipped by 6 bases and J by 9 bases, with 26 bases between them. The CDR3 has 16 residues. Germline CDR1 and CDR2: MDHEN and SYDVKM. CDR3 DNA: TGTGCCAGCAGCCCCGGGGGAGGGGGGACCGGGTACCAAGCTTTCTTT. Protein sequence: CASSPGGGGTGYQAFF.

V is TRBV7-9 and J is TRBJ2-5; D not resolved. Trimming left V 2 bases short and J 1 base short, with 5 bases between. This CDR3 is 13 amino acids long. From germline, CDR1 is SEHNR and CDR2 FQNEAQ (reference sequence). The CDR3 sequence: CASSLKGQETQYF. In DNA, the CDR3 is TGTGCCAGCAGCTTAAAGGGCCAAGAGACCCAGTACTTC.